The TCR beta chain described here comes from a study of cytomegalovirus exposure and HLA in healthy donors. 13 Jbeta primers and 60 Vbeta primers were used for the PCR. The data were produced by immunoSEQ multiplex PCR, yet TCRdb's version contains in-frame clones alone and is incomplete. The table shows about 190,000 clones, with 87% occurring only once. The CDR3 consists of 13 residues. CDR1 and CDR2 (germline): MDHEN, SYDVKM. Trimming left V 6 bases short and J 3 bases short, with 8 bases between. V is TRBV28 and J is TRBJ1-4; D ambiguous. Input material: PBMCs. The TCR sequence derives from a man between 25 and 39 years old in good health and CMV-seronegative. The CDR3: CASREAANEKLFF. In DNA form, the CDR3 reads TGTGCCAGCAGGGAGGCGGCTAATGAAAAACTGTTTTTT.